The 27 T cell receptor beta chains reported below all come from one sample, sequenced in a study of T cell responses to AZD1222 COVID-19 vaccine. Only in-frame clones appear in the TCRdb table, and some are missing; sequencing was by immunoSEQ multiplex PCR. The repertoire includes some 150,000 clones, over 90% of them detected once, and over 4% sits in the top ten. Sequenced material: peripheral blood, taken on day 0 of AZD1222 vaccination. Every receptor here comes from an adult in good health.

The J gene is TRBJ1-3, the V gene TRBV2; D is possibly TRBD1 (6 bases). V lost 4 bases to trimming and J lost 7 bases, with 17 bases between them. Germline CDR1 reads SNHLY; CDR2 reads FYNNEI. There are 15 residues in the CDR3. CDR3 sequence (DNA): TGTGCCAGCAGTGGAGGCCGGGGGCGGGTGAACACCATATATTTT. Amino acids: CASSGGRGRVNTIYF.

CDR3 sequence reads: CASSFGGGTDTQYF. The CDR3 DNA sequence: TGTGCCAGCAGTTTCGGGGGGGGTACAGATACGCAGTATTTT. V and J are TRBV28 and TRBJ2-3; 8 nucleotides line up with TRBD2. The junction had 2 bases not matched to a gene; V was cut back by 3 bases and J by 3 bases. CDR3 length equals 14 residues. CDR1 is MDHEN and CDR2 is SYDVKM in the germline V gene.

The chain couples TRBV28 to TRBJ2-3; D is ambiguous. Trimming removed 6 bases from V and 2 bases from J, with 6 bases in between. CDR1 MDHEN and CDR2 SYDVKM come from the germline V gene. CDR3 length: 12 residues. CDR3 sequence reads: CASRRYTDTQYF. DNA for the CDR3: TGTGCCAGCAGACGCTACACAGATACGCAGTATTTT.

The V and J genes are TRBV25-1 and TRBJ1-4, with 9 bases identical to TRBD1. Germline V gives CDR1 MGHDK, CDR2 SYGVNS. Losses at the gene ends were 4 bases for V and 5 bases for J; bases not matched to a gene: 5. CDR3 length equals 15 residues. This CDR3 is CASSVAGTGNEKLFF. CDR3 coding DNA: TGTGCCAGCAGTGTCGCCGGGACAGGGAATGAAAAACTGTTTTTT.

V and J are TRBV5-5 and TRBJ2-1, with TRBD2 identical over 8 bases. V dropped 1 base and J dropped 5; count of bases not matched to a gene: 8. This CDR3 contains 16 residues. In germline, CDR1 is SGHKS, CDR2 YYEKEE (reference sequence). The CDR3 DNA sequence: TGTGCCAGCAGCTTGTGGCTAGCGGGTTTTGACAATGAGCAGTTCTTC. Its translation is CASSLWLAGFDNEQFF. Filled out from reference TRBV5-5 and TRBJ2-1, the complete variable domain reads DAGVTQSPTHLIKTRGQQVTLRCSPISGHKSVSWYQQVLGQGPQFIFQYYEKEERGRGNFPDRFSARQFPNYSSELNVNALLLGDSALYLCASSLWLAGFDNEQFFGPGTRLTVL.

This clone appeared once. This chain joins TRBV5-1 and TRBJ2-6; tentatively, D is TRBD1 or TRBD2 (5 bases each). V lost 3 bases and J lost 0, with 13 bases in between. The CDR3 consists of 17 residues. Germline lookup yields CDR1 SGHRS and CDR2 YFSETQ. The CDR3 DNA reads TGCGCCAGCAGCTGGGACCCTCGGGACTCTGGGGCCAACGTCCTGACTTTC. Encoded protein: CASSWDPRDSGANVLTF.

CDR3 bases: TGTGCCAGCAGGGACGCCAGGAACACCGGGGAGCTGTTTTTT. Protein: CASRDARNTGELFF. This chain uses TRBV2 with TRBJ2-2; D is uncertain. Trimming stripped 6 bases from V and 1 base from J, with 9 bases between. CDR1 SNHLY and CDR2 FYNNEI come from the germline V gene. The CDR3 spans 14 residues.

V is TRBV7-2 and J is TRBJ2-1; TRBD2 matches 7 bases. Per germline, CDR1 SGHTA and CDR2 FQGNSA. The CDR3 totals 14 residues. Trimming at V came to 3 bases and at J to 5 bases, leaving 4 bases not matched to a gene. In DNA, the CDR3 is TGTGCCAGCAGCTTGTGGCTAGCGGACAATGAGCAGTTCTTC. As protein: CASSLWLADNEQFF.

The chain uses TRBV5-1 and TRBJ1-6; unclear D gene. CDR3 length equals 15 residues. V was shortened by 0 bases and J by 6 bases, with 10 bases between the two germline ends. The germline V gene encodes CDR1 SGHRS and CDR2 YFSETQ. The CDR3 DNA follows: TGCGCCAGCAGCTTGGCCCCGGGATCTAATTCACCCCTCCACTTT. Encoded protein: CASSLAPGSNSPLHF.

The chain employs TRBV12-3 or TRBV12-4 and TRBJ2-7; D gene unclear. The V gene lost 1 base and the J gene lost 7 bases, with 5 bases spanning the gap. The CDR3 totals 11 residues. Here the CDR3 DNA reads TGTGCCAGCAGTTTAGGAGGAGAGCAGTACTTC. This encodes CASSLGGEQYF.

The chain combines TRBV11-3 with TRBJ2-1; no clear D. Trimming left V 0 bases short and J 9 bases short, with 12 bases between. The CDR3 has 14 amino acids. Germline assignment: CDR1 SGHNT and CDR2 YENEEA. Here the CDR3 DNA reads TGTGCCAGCAGCTTAGAGGGCCAAGCGAGTGAGCAGTTCTTC. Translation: CASSLEGQASEQFF.

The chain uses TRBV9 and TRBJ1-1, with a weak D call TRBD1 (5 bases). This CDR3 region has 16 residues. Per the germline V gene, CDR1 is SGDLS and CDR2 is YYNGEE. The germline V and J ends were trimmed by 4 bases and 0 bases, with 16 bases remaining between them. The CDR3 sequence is CASSPRYGTVNTEAFF. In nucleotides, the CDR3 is TGTGCCAGCAGCCCAAGATATGGGACGGTGAACACTGAAGCTTTCTTT.

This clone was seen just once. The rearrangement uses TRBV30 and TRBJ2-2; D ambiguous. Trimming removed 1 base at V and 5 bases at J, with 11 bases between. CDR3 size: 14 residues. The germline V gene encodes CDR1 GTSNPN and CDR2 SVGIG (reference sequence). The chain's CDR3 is CAWSGGSRTGELFF. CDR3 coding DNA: TGTGCCTGGAGTGGCGGATCTCGGACCGGGGAGCTGTTTTTT.

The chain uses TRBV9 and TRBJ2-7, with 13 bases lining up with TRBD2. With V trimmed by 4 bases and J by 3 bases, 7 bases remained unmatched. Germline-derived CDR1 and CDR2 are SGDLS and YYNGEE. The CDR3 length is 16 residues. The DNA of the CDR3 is TGTGCCAGCAGCCCCGGGACTAGCGGGGCCGGCTACGAGCAGTACTTC. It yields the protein CASSPGTSGAGYEQYF.

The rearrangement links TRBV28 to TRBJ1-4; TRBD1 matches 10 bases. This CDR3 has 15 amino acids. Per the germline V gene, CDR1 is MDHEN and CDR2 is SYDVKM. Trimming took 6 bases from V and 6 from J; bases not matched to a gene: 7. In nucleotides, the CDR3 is TGTGCCAGCAGAGGGACCGGGACAGGGGATGAAAAACTGTTTTTT. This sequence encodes CASRGTGTGDEKLFF.

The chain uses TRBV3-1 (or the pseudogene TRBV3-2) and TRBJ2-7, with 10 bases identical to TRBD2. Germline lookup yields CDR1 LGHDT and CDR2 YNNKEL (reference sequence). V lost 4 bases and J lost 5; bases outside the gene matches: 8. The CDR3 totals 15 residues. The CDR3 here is CASSRELAGRHEQYF. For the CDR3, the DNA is TGTGCCAGCAGCCGGGAACTAGCGGGAAGGCACGAGCAGTACTTC.

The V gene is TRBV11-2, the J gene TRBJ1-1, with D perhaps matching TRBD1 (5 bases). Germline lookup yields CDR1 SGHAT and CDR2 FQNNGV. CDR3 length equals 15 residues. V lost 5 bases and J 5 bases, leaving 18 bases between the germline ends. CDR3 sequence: CASSRPLDSGTEAFF. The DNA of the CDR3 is TGTGCCAGCAGCCGACCTTTAGACAGTGGAACTGAAGCTTTCTTT.

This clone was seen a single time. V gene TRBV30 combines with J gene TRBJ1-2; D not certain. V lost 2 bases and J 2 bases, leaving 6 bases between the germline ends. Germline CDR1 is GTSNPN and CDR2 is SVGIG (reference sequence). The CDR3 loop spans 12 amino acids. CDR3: CAWSPQNYGYTF. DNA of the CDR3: TGTGCCTGGAGTCCACAAAACTATGGCTACACCTTC.

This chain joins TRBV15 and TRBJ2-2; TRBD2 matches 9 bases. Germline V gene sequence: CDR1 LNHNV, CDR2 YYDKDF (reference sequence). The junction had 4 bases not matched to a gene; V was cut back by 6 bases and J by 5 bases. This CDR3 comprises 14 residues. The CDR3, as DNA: TGTGCCACCAGAAGGCTAGCGGGAACCGGGGAGCTGTTTTTT. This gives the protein CATRRLAGTGELFF.

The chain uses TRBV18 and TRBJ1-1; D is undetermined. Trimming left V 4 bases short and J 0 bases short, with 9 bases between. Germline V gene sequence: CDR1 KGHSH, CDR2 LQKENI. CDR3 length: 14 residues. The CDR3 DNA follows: TGTGCCAGCTCACGGGAAAGCCTGAACACTGAAGCTTTCTTT. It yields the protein CASSRESLNTEAFF.

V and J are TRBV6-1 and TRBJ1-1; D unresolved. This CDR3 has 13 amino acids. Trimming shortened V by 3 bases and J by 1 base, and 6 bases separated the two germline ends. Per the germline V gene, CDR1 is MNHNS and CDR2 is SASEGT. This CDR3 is CASSDISNTEAFF. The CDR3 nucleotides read TGTGCCAGCAGTGACATTTCGAACACTGAAGCTTTCTTT.

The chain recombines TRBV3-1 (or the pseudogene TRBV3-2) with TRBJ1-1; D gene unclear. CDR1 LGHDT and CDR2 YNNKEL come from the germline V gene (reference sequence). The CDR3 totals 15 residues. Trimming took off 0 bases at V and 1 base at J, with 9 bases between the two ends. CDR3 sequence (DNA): TGTGCCAGCAGCCAAGATCTATCCCGGAACACTGAAGCTTTCTTT. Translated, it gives CASSQDLSRNTEAFF.

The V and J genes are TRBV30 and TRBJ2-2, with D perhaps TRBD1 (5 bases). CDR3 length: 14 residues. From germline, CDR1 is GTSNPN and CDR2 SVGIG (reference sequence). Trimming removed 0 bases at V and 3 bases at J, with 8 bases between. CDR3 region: CAWSVLGDTGELFF. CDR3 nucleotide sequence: TGTGCCTGGAGTGTTTTAGGGGACACCGGGGAGCTGTTTTTT.

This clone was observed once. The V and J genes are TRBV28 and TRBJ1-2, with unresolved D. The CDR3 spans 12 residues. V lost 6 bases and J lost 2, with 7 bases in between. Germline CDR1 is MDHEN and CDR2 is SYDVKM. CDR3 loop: CASSPVNYGYTF. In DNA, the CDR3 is TGTGCCAGCAGCCCAGTAAACTATGGCTACACCTTC.

CDR3 sequence: CASSEVGPNEKLFF. The CDR3 DNA is TGTGCCAGCAGTGAGGTTGGACCTAATGAAAAACTGTTTTTT. This chain uses TRBV25-1 with TRBJ1-4; D remains unclear. Germline V lookup: CDR1 MGHDK, CDR2 SYGVNS. V was pared by 3 bases and J by 3 bases, with 8 bases between. This CDR3 has 14 residues.

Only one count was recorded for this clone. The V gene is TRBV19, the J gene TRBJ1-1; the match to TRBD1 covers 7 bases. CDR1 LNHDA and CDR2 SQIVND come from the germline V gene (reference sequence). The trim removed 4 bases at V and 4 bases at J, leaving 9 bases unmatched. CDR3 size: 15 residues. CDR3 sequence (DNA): TGTGCCAGTAGTAGCTCGGGGACAGAGAGCACTGAAGCTTTCTTT. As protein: CASSSSGTESTEAFF.

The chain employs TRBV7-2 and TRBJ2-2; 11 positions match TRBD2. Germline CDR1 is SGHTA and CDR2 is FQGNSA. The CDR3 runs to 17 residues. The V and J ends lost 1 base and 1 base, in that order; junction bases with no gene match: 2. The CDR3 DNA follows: TGTGCCAGCAGCTTAGGGCTAGCGGGAGGGAACACCGGGGAGCTGTTTTTT. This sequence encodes CASSLGLAGGNTGELFF.